This T cell receptor (beta chain) was observed in a study of PD-1 blockade in classical Hodgkin lymphoma. Study findings and constraints: A significant rise in TCR diversity was seen by C4D1 for CD4+ cells but not for CD8+ cells. The origin of the repertoire differences remains undefined, with disease activity or prior therapy as possible causes. Newly diagnosed patients reportedly had lower baseline TCR diversity than healthy donors. Baseline diversity in complete responders resembled that of newly diagnosed patients.

All trial patients relapsed after autologous stem cell transplantation. This clone was seen just once. Antigen unknown. V was pared by 3 bases and J by 6 bases, with 11 bases between. The CDR3 length is 13 residues. Germline V lookup: CDR1 GTSNPN, CDR2 SVGIG (reference sequence). The assay was immunoSEQ multiplex PCR, and TCRdb's table has in-frame clones only and misses some. The top ten hold 8.5% to 12% of the sample, which has 50,000 to 65,000 clones, around 90% seen once. This clonotype was obtained from a human donor with classical Hodgkin lymphoma. V is TRBV30 and J is TRBJ2-2, with D unclear. The sequencing here drew on peripheral blood mononuclear cells (PBMCs), taken before the second cycle of nivolumab. The DNA of the CDR3 is TGTGCCTGGAGGAAGGATTGGCCCGGGGAGCTGTTTTTT. Translated, it gives CAWRKDWPGELFF.